One sample yielded the 12 T cell receptor beta chains listed below, sequenced in a study of blood T cell repertoires in COVID-19. Repertoires were generated with immunoSEQ multiplex PCR, while TCRdb's copy carries only in-frame clones and drops some. Of 350,000 or so clones listed, 65% to 85% were seen once; the top ten hold approximately 3%. The sequenced sample consisted of peripheral blood. Every receptor here comes from a man aged 30 to 45 with active or convalescent COVID-19.

The V gene is TRBV6-2 or TRBV6-3, the J gene TRBJ1-1, with 7 bases matching TRBD1. The CDR3 spans 16 residues. With V trimmed by 5 bases and J by 0 bases, 9 bases remained unmatched. From germline, CDR1 is MNHEY and CDR2 SVGEGT. The CDR3 DNA sequence: TGTGCCAGCAGTCACAGAGGCAGGGGGATGAACACTGAAGCTTTCTTT. Its translation: CASSHRGRGMNTEAFF.

A few counts support this clone. V is TRBV30 and J is TRBJ1-5; 8 bases agree with TRBD1. The CDR3 extends over 16 amino acids. From germline, CDR1 is GTSNPN and CDR2 SVGIG (reference sequence). Unmatched junction bases numbered 10, after V lost 5 bases and J lost 1 base. The CDR3 nucleotides read TGTGCCTGGGCGGACAGGGTATTATCGAGCAATCAGCCCCAGCATTTT. It specifies CAWADRVLSSNQPQHF. The variable domain in full, completed from reference TRBV30 and TRBJ1-5, reads SQTIHQWPATLVQPVGSPLSLECTVEGTSNPNLYWYRQAAGRGLQLLFYSVGIGQISSEVPQNLSASRPQDRQFILSSKKLLLSDSGFYLCAWADRVLSSNQPQHFGDGTRLSIL.

V usage is TRBV7-2 and J usage is TRBJ2-1, with D possibly TRBD2 on 7 matching bases. Germline lookup yields CDR1 SGHTA and CDR2 FQGNSA. This CDR3 spans 15 amino acids. V dropped 7 bases and J dropped 2 bases, with 15 bases sitting between them. For the CDR3, the DNA is TGTGCCAGCAACCTCATCGGGGGGCCCTACAATGAGCAGTTCTTC. It codes for CASNLIGGPYNEQFF.

V usage is TRBV4-3 and J usage is TRBJ2-3, with D possibly matching TRBD1 (5 bases). The CDR3 length is 15 residues. Germline V gene sequence: CDR1 LGHNA, CDR2 YSLEER. V lost 0 bases and J lost 1, with 8 bases in between. CDR3 in amino acids: CASSQDSRGTDTQYF. For the CDR3, the DNA is TGCGCCAGCAGCCAAGATAGCAGGGGCACAGATACGCAGTATTTT.

This rearrangement joins TRBV3-1 (or the pseudogene TRBV3-2) to TRBJ1-2, with 7 bases lining up with TRBD1. The CDR3 extends over 12 amino acids. In germline, CDR1 is LGHDT, CDR2 YNNKEL (reference sequence). V lost 6 bases to trimming and J lost 3 bases; unmatched junction nucleotides: 1. The CDR3 DNA reads as TGTGCCAGCAGGACAGGGCACTATGGCTACACCTTC. Its protein product is CASRTGHYGYTF.

The genes are TRBV29-1 and TRBJ2-3, with a possible D match to TRBD2 (5 bases). The CDR3 length is 12 residues. Trimming shortened V by 3 bases and J by 5 bases, and 9 bases separated the two germline ends. CDR1 SQVTM and CDR2 ANQGSEA come from the germline V gene. The CDR3 sequence is CSVEAGGDTQYF. The CDR3 DNA follows: TGCAGCGTTGAGGCGGGCGGAGATACGCAGTATTTT.

In this sample, this clone turned up once. V and J are TRBV5-5 and TRBJ2-7; D might be TRBD2 (6 bases). This CDR3 spans 16 amino acids. Germline values: CDR1 SGHKS, CDR2 YYEKEE (reference sequence). The germline V and J ends were trimmed by 4 bases and 0 bases, with 17 bases remaining between them. The CDR3 DNA sequence: TGTGCCAGCAGCCCCCCCGGGACTTCGAGCTCCTACGAGCAGTACTTC. It encodes CASSPPGTSSSYEQYF.

This clone has at least ten counts. V and J are TRBV18 and TRBJ1-1; 10 bases are shared with TRBD1. V lost 4 bases, J lost 0 bases, and 8 bases stayed unmatched. CDR3 length equals 17 residues. Per germline, CDR1 KGHSH and CDR2 LQKENI. CDR3 coding DNA: TGTGCCAGCTCACTTGGGGACAGGGGAGTTTTGAACACTGAAGCTTTCTTT. As protein: CASSLGDRGVLNTEAFF.

The J gene is TRBJ2-1, the V gene TRBV6-6, with unresolved D. The CDR3 extends over 13 amino acids. The V end lost 6 bases, the J end lost 9 bases, and 15 bases lay between the germline ends. CDR1 MNHNY and CDR2 SVGAGI come from the germline V gene (reference sequence). For the CDR3, the DNA is TGTGCCAGCAGCCCCGCCCCCTACGGTGAGCAGTTCTTC. Translating gives CASSPAPYGEQFF.

The chain recombines TRBV5-4 with TRBJ1-2; 12 bases align to TRBD1. The CDR3 sequence is 16 residues long. Germline V gene lookup returns CDR1 SGHNT and CDR2 YYREEE (reference sequence). The V segment lost 2 bases and the J segment 5 bases; nucleotides outside the gene matches: 7. The CDR3 here is CASSFPPGQGAYGYTF. Written as DNA, the CDR3 is TGTGCCAGCAGCTTTCCGCCGGGACAGGGGGCTTATGGCTACACCTTC. Full variable domain (missing parts from reference TRBV5-4 and TRBJ1-2): ETGVTQSPTHLIKTRGQQVTLRCSSQSGHNTVSWYQQALGQGPQFIFQYYREEENGRGNFPPRFSGLQFPNYSSELNVNALELDDSALYLCASSFPPGQGAYGYTFGSGTRLTVV.

V usage is TRBV15 and J usage is TRBJ1-2; weak D call: TRBD1 (5 bases). V lost 0 bases and J 4 bases, leaving 15 bases between the germline ends. In germline, CDR1 is LNHNV, CDR2 YYDKDF (reference sequence). The CDR3 length is 16 residues. The CDR3 DNA is TGTGCCACCAGCAGAGATAAGGCGACAGACTTCTATGGCTACACCTTC. Translated, it gives CATSRDKATDFYGYTF.

The chain employs TRBV6-5 and TRBJ1-1; no firm D call. Per the germline V gene, CDR1 is MNHEY and CDR2 is SVGAGI. The CDR3 contains 15 residues. The V gene lost 6 bases and the J gene lost 2 bases, with 16 bases spanning the gap. DNA of the CDR3: TGTGCCAGCAGCCCGAGGGCCTCTAGAAACACTGAAGCTTTCTTT. Its translation: CASSPRASRNTEAFF.